This TCR beta chain was sequenced during a study of molecular identifiers for immune sequencing clone quantification. For bulk TCR libraries, previously described methods and listed TCR primers were used. A single record per CDR3 protein comes from TCRdb applying MiXCR to the PCR reads. The table lists around 100,000 distinct CDR3 sequences, roughly 38% of them singletons. A remark on this clonotype: Since a much larger clone is just one base distant, this may be a read error.

Sorting selected naive CD8 T cells with a CD8+CD4-CCR7+CD45RA+ phenotype. Sequenced sample: naive CD8+ T cells from blood, with Jurkat cell RNA spiked in. The sample's subset: FACS-sorted CD8+CD4-CCR7+CD45RA+ naive T cells. The sequence was collected from a human donor in good health. Some libraries in this study had Jurkat cell RNA spiked in.

The CDR3 protein is CASSTDYGQGETEAFF. As DNA, the CDR3 is TGTGCCAGCAGTACGGACTACGGACAGGGGGAGACTGAAGCTTTCTTT. The chain links TRBV27 to TRBJ1-1; 10 positions match TRBD1. The CDR3 is 16 residues long. V lost 5 bases to trimming and J lost 5 bases; unmatched junction nucleotides: 11. Germline V gene data show CDR1 as MNHEY and CDR2 as SMNVEV (reference sequence).